One and the same sample provided the 29 T cell receptor beta chains below, sequenced in a study of T cell responses to AZD1222 COVID-19 vaccine. Assay used: immunoSEQ multiplex PCR; TCRdb lists only in-frame clones, some missing. The sample holds more than 85,000 clones; around 90% are singletons and the top ten take 7.5%. The material was peripheral blood, obtained on day 0 of AZD1222 vaccination. The receptors here all came from an adult in good health.

The chain couples TRBV18 to TRBJ2-2; 9 bases map to TRBD1. This CDR3 comprises 18 residues. Germline V gene lookup returns CDR1 KGHSH and CDR2 LQKENI. V trimming: 0 bases; J trimming: 5 bases; junction bases outside the gene matches: 10. Written as DNA, the CDR3 is TGTGCCAGCTCACCACCAGGACAGGGGACGGGCGGAACCGGGGAGCTGTTTTTT. It yields the protein CASSPPGQGTGGTGELFF.

The rearrangement links TRBV2 to TRBJ1-5; unclear D gene. The CDR3 spans 14 residues. V was trimmed by 2 bases and J by 4 bases, leaving 9 bases between them. CDR1 is SNHLY, CDR2 FYNNEI, per germline. Written as DNA, the CDR3 is TGTGCCAGCAGTGAAAGGGATGAAAATCAGCCCCAGCATTTT. Translated, it gives CASSERDENQPQHF.

The V gene is TRBV11-2, the J gene TRBJ2-5; D is unresolved. V was cut by 4 bases and J by 0 bases, with 9 bases left in between. CDR3 length: 14 amino acids. Germline lookup yields CDR1 SGHAT and CDR2 FQNNGV. As DNA, the CDR3 is TGTGCCAGCAGCTCGGAATCGTACCAAGAGACCCAGTACTTC. It encodes CASSSESYQETQYF.

The chain carries TRBV7-8 and TRBJ1-2; the D gene is possibly TRBD1 (5 bases). In germline, CDR1 is SGHVS, CDR2 FQNEAQ. The CDR3 contains 16 residues. V lost 4 bases to trimming and J lost 5 bases, with 20 bases between them. CDR3 nucleotide sequence: TGTGCCAGCAGCTCACCTAACCAGGGAAGGGGATATGGCTACACCTTC. It specifies CASSSPNQGRGYGYTF.

This clone was seen just once. This chain connects TRBV5-4 to TRBJ2-5, with TRBD2 matching 9 bases. There are 13 residues in the CDR3. The ends lost 4 bases at V and 5 bases at J; junction bases unmatched: 3. CDR1 is SGHNT, CDR2 YYREEE, per germline (reference sequence). The CDR3 loop reads CASSIGLAETQYF. CDR3 nucleotides: TGTGCCAGCAGCATCGGACTAGCGGAGACCCAGTACTTC.

The rearrangement joins TRBV7-8 to TRBJ2-5; 7 nucleotides agree with TRBD1. The CDR3 runs to 16 residues. The germline V gene encodes CDR1 SGHVS and CDR2 FQNEAQ. With V trimmed by 5 bases and J by 3 bases, 12 bases remained unmatched. CDR3 in DNA: TGTGCCAGCAGCAGACGGACAGGCCTGAGGGAAGAGACCCAGTACTTC. Its protein is CASSRRTGLREETQYF.

This chain links TRBV19 with TRBJ2-1, with 12 bases lining up with TRBD2. Trimming cost V 5 bases and J 7 bases; bases outside gene matches: 9. Germline V gene sequence: CDR1 LNHDA, CDR2 SQIVND (reference sequence). The CDR3 is 16 amino acids. The CDR3 nucleotides are TGTGCCAGTAGTTCTAGGACTAGCGGGATCATGAATGAGCAGTTCTTC. It translates to CASSSRTSGIMNEQFF.

V and J are TRBV6-1 and TRBJ1-2; possibly TRBD1 for D (6 bases). The germline V and J ends were trimmed by 1 base and 3 bases, with 12 bases remaining between them. The CDR3 extends over 15 amino acids. Germline-derived CDR1 and CDR2 are MNHNS and SASEGT. CDR3: CASSEGLGADYGYTF. CDR3 bases: TGTGCCAGCAGTGAAGGTCTGGGGGCTGACTATGGCTACACCTTC.

The V and J genes are TRBV12-5 and TRBJ1-1; weak D call: TRBD1 (6 bases). The CDR3 sequence is 17 residues long. Germline V gives CDR1 LGHNT, CDR2 FRNRAP. V was cut by 2 bases and J by 1 base, with 17 bases left in between. CDR3: CASGLITGRRRNTEAFF. The CDR3 DNA follows: TGTGCTAGTGGTTTGATAACAGGGAGGAGGAGGAACACTGAAGCTTTCTTT. Full variable domain (outside the CDR3, taken from reference TRBV12-5 and TRBJ1-1): DARVTQTPRHKVTEMGQEVTMRCQPILGHNTVFWYRQTMMQGLELLAYFRNRAPLDDSGMPKDRFSAEMPDATLATLKIQPSEPRDSAVYFCASGLITGRRRNTEAFFGQGTRLTVV.

V is TRBV19 and J is TRBJ2-2; D is undetermined. Germline lookup yields CDR1 LNHDA and CDR2 SQIVND (reference sequence). Trimming cost V 3 bases and J 0 bases, with 8 bases left between them. The CDR3 length is 15 residues. The CDR3 DNA sequence: TGTGCCAGTAGTATTGTCAACTCGAACACCGGGGAGCTGTTTTTT. As protein: CASSIVNSNTGELFF.

The chain has TRBV6-6 and TRBJ2-7, with TRBD1 matching 8 bases. Germline CDR1 and CDR2: MNHNY and SVGAGI (reference sequence). Trimming took 6 bases from V and 6 from J; bases not matched to a gene: 10. The CDR3 sequence is 14 residues long. The CDR3 coding sequence is TGTGCCAGCAGCATCGACAGGGGCAGCGTCGAGCAGTACTTC. It translates to CASSIDRGSVEQYF.

This rearrangement joins TRBV10-1 to TRBJ2-5; 7 nucleotides match TRBD1. Unmatched junction bases numbered 9, after V lost 5 bases and J lost 9 bases. The CDR3 is 13 residues long. In germline, CDR1 is WNHNN, CDR2 SYGVQD (reference sequence). DNA for the CDR3: TGCGCCAGCAGTCTAACACGACAGGGCCCCCAGTACTTC. Encoded protein: CASSLTRQGPQYF.

The CDR3 here is CASSYWTRLGRETQYF. The CDR3 coding sequence is TGTGCCAGCAGCTATTGGACACGCCTGGGGCGGGAGACCCAGTACTTC. V usage is TRBV7-2 and J usage is TRBJ2-5; perhaps TRBD1 as D (5 bases). The V end lost 4 bases, the J end lost 5 bases, and 20 bases lay between the germline ends. In germline, CDR1 is SGHTA, CDR2 FQGNSA. The CDR3 is made up of 16 amino acids. The variable domain in full, completed from reference TRBV7-2 and TRBJ2-5, reads GAGVSQSPSNKVTEKGKDVELRCDPISGHTALYWYRQSLGQGLEFLIYFQGNSAPDKSGLPSDRFSAERTGGSVSTLTIQRTQQEDSAVYLCASSYWTRLGRETQYFGPGTRLLVL.

The chain is built from TRBV15 and TRBJ1-4; D ambiguous. V was trimmed by 2 bases and J by 7 bases, leaving 11 bases between them. Germline CDR1 LNHNV, CDR2 YYDKDF (reference sequence). CDR3 size: 14 residues. CDR3 sequence: CATSRPQRGEKLFF. CDR3 coding DNA: TGTGCCACCAGCAGACCTCAACGGGGTGAAAAACTGTTTTTT.

This chain joins TRBV7-6 and TRBJ1-3, with a weak D call TRBD1 (5 bases). Germline assignment: CDR1 SGHVS and CDR2 FNYEAQ. Trimming left V 1 base short and J 8 bases short, with 18 bases between. The CDR3 loop spans 16 amino acids. The CDR3 spells CASSLGGDHPLDTIYF. The CDR3 nucleotides read TGTGCCAGCAGCTTAGGGGGGGATCATCCCCTGGACACCATATATTTT.

The rearrangement uses TRBV30 and TRBJ1-3; D uncertain. V lost 0 bases and J lost 0, with 18 bases in between. This CDR3 has 18 residues. The germline gives CDR1 GTSNPN, CDR2 SVGIG (reference sequence). For the CDR3, the DNA is TGTGCCTGGAGTGTACTAAAGGTCGGGGTCCCCTCTGGAAACACCATATATTTT. Translated: CAWSVLKVGVPSGNTIYF. Together with reference TRBV30 and TRBJ1-3, the CDR3 gives the full variable domain: SQTIHQWPATLVQPVGSPLSLECTVEGTSNPNLYWYRQAAGRGLQLLFYSVGIGQISSEVPQNLSASRPQDRQFILSSKKLLLSDSGFYLCAWSVLKVGVPSGNTIYFGEGSWLTVV.

The rearrangement links TRBV18 to TRBJ1-1; D possibly corresponds to TRBD1 (5 bases). Between the trimmed V and J ends, which lost 6 bases and 7 bases, there was a span of 12 bases. The CDR3 sequence is 12 residues long. Germline CDR1 is KGHSH and CDR2 is LQKENI. Here the CDR3 reads CASSPTANEAFF. The CDR3 DNA reads as TGTGCCAGCTCCCCGACAGCTAATGAAGCTTTCTTT.

The chain is built from TRBV6-5 and TRBJ2-7; 8 bases agree with TRBD1. There are 12 residues in the CDR3. CDR1 and CDR2 from the germline V gene are MNHEY and SVGAGI. Trimming took 6 bases from V and 3 from J; bases not matched to a gene: 1. The CDR3 loop is CASRDRVYEQYF. The CDR3 coding sequence is TGTGCCAGCAGGGACAGGGTCTACGAGCAGTACTTC.

The chain is built from TRBV6-2 or TRBV6-3 and TRBJ2-1, with D perhaps assigned TRBD1 or TRBD2 (5 bases each). The V end lost 5 bases, the J end lost 0 bases, and 14 bases lay between the germline ends. Germline V gene lookup returns CDR1 MNHEY and CDR2 SVGEGT. The CDR3 loop spans 16 amino acids. The CDR3 loop is CASSGGRLSSYNEQFF. The CDR3 DNA reads TGTGCCAGCAGTGGGGGACGGTTGAGCTCCTACAATGAGCAGTTCTTC.

This clone appeared a single time. CDR3 in DNA: TGTGCCAGCAGCTTGCCGCCCCCGTTTCCCTACGAGCAGTACTTC. Translation gives CASSLPPPFPYEQYF. The genes are TRBV5-5 and TRBJ2-7; D remains unclear. The V end was cut by 1 base, the J end by 2 bases, with 13 bases between. CDR3 length: 15 residues. The V gene's germline CDR1 is SGHKS and CDR2 YYEKEE (reference sequence).

This chain links TRBV28 with TRBJ2-7; 7 bases agree with TRBD2. CDR3 length equals 16 residues. With V trimmed by 4 bases and J by 7 bases, 16 bases remained unmatched. Germline CDR1 and CDR2: MDHEN and SYDVKM. CDR3 in DNA: TGTGCCAGCAGTTCCTCATCAGGTGGGAGGGTCTGGGAGCAGTACTTC. It yields the protein CASSSSSGGRVWEQYF.

Regarding this clone: One junction end disagrees with the germline gene, perhaps due to a read error. The chain uses TRBV25-1 and TRBJ2-7; 7 bases are a match to TRBD1. The CDR3 contains 15 residues. Germline V gene sequence: CDR1 MGHDK, CDR2 SYGVNS. DNA for the CDR3: TGTGTCAGCAGTGAATTGGGACAGCCGCAAGACGAGCAGTACTTC. This gives the protein CVSSELGQPQDEQYF.

The rearrangement uses TRBV18 and TRBJ1-6; 11 bases map to TRBD1. Looked up from germline, CDR1 is KGHSH and CDR2 is LQKENI. V shed 6 bases and J 6 bases; nucleotides not matched to a gene: 4. CDR3 length: 15 residues. The chain's CDR3 is CASSLGTGGNSPLHF. CDR3 sequence (DNA): TGTGCCAGCTCGCTAGGGACAGGGGGTAATTCACCCCTCCACTTT.

This chain links TRBV29-1 with TRBJ1-1; no reliable D call. V lost 5 bases and J lost 3, with 13 bases in between. The CDR3 sequence is 13 residues long. Looked up from germline, CDR1 is SQVTM and CDR2 is ANQGSEA. The CDR3: CSVTHRVDTEAFF. The CDR3 region has the DNA TGCAGCGTTACCCACCGGGTAGACACTGAAGCTTTCTTT.

The V and J genes are TRBV5-6 and TRBJ1-6; D might be TRBD1 (5 bases). This CDR3 has 16 residues. The germline V gene encodes CDR1 SGHDT and CDR2 YYEEEE. Trimming removed 0 bases from V and 8 bases from J, with 15 bases in between. The CDR3 loop reads CASSLVVGRADSPLHF. As DNA, the CDR3 is TGTGCCAGCAGCTTGGTGGTTGGCAGGGCGGATTCACCCCTCCACTTT. Complete variable domain (other parts from reference TRBV5-6 and TRBJ1-6): DAGVTQSPTHLIKTRGQQVTLRCSPKSGHDTVSWYQQALGQGPQFIFQYYEEEERQRGNFPDRFSGHQFPNYSSELNVNALLLGDSALYLCASSLVVGRADSPLHFGNGTRLTVT.

The chain combines TRBV30 with TRBJ1-2, with a weak D call TRBD1 (6 bases). Trimming stripped 4 bases from V and 4 bases from J, with 22 bases between. Germline V gene sequence: CDR1 GTSNPN, CDR2 SVGIG (reference sequence). CDR3 length equals 16 residues. CDR3 nucleotides: TGTGCCTGGACGACCAGGGGCGGGATGATGGGCTATGGCTACACCTTC. It encodes CAWTTRGGMMGYGYTF.

This clone showed up just once. V usage is TRBV7-3 and J usage is TRBJ2-7; 9 bases match TRBD1. Per germline, CDR1 SGHTA and CDR2 FQGTGA. The CDR3 is 16 amino acids. The V and J ends lost 2 bases and 5 bases, in that order; junction bases with no gene match: 10. The CDR3 region is CASSLWSGTGTHEQYF. As DNA, the CDR3 is TGTGCCAGCAGCTTATGGTCCGGGACAGGGACTCACGAGCAGTACTTC.

The CDR3 nucleotides read TGTGCCAGCAGTGGGCAGGGAGCCCCCTACGAGCAGTACTTC. Encoded protein: CASSGQGAPYEQYF. The chain uses TRBV2 and TRBJ2-7; possibly TRBD1 or TRBD2 for D (5 bases each). Trimming shortened V by 4 bases and J by 2 bases, and 12 bases separated the two germline ends. CDR3 size: 14 residues. Germline CDR1 reads SNHLY; CDR2 reads FYNNEI. The variable domain in full, completed from reference TRBV2 and TRBJ2-7, reads EPEVTQTPSHQVTQMGQEVILRCVPISNHLYFYWYRQILGQKVEFLVSFYNNEISEKSEIFDDQFSVERPDGSNFTLKIRSTKLEDSAMYFCASSGQGAPYEQYFGPGTRLTVT.

The chain couples TRBV7-6 to TRBJ1-1; no reliable D call. Per the germline V gene, CDR1 is SGHVS and CDR2 is FNYEAQ. This CDR3 spans 15 amino acids. Deletions cut 1 base from V and 1 base from J, with 10 bases between. The CDR3 here is CASSLETLQNTEAFF. CDR3 DNA: TGTGCCAGCAGCTTAGAGACCCTACAGAACACTGAAGCTTTCTTT.